This T cell receptor (beta chain) was found in a study of spatial heterogeneity in lung cancer. Overall study: Combinations of a unique TCR and a UMI were tallied in raw reads, and on average each appeared more than ten times.

Germline CDR1 and CDR2: SEHNR and FQNEAQ (reference sequence). The CDR3 loop spans 15 amino acids. V gave up 4 bases and J gave up 1 base, with 10 bases separating them. TCRdb passed the 5' RACE reads through MiXCR, listing each CDR3 protein once. The top ten clones hold about 57% of a sample with 35,000 to 55,000 distinct CDR3 sequences, approximately 14% of them seen once. Time point in this sample: sample taken at primary tumor resection. Material for sequencing was whole RNA from tumor, nontumor lung or frozen PBMC, left unsorted. The donors were approximately 65 patients with non-small cell lung cancer that was early-stage and untreated.

The receptor comes from a male donor with early-stage non-small cell lung cancer. V and J are TRBV7-9 and TRBJ2-2; possibly TRBD1 for D (5 bases). The sequenced sample was PBMCs, obtained at surgery. CDR3 sequence reads: CASSSFTGNTGELFF. DNA for the CDR3: TGTGCCAGCAGCTCATTTACAGGGAACACCGGGGAGCTGTTTTTT.